The clone carrying this T cell receptor (beta chain) was seen a few times. The antigen remains undetermined. CDR1 and CDR2 (germline): SQVTM, ANQGSEA. Trimming removed 4 bases from V and 0 bases from J, with 7 bases in between. The CDR3 is 13 residues long. This entry is derived from a study of response to subunit inactivated influenza vaccine. Study-wide points: Authors proposed each seasonal influenza vaccination draws in few new T cells.

TCRdb independently ran MiXCR on the RT-PCR reads; one entry per CDR3 protein. The sample has roughly 650,000 distinct CDR3 sequences, around a sixth seen once. This specimen was PBMCs from blood, taken 11 to 12 days after vaccination. This chain links TRBV29-1 with TRBJ1-3; the D is unclear. The receptor's source is a man between 50 and 59 years old who received an inactivated influenza vaccine. CDR3 sequence (DNA): TGCAGCGTTGTGGAAAACTCTGGAAACACCATATATTTT. It codes for CSVVENSGNTIYF.